Below, 17 T cell receptor beta chains from the same sample are listed, as sequenced in a study of human T cells and chemical hapten exposure. TCRdb fed the RACE reads into MiXCR, producing one record per CDR3 protein. This table holds around 350,000 distinct CDR3 sequences, around 5.5% found once. The time point is: pre-sensitization, week 0. Treatment meaning: therapeutic diphenylcyclopropenone sensitization with weekly scalp DPC. The sample in question was whole blood, obtained in connection with sensitization to the hapten diphenylcyclopropenone (DPC). These TCRs come from a woman in her late teens or twenties with alopecia areata. Some clones in this sample may be carry-over from other donors' samples.

This clonotype was seen repeatedly, ten times or more. The chain combines TRBV5-1 with TRBJ2-5; D remains unclear. Trimming removed 8 bases at V and 2 bases at J, with 16 bases between. The CDR3 runs to 14 residues. Germline lookup yields CDR1 SGHRS and CDR2 YFSETQ. The CDR3 is CASRTNHLQETQYF. The CDR3 DNA sequence: TGCGCCAGTCGTACAAACCACTTACAAGAGACCCAGTACTTC.

V and J are TRBV10-3 and TRBJ2-3, with 12 bases that match TRBD2. The germline V gene encodes CDR1 ENHRY and CDR2 SYGVKD. V lost 8 bases to trimming and J lost 2 bases; unmatched junction nucleotides: 5. This CDR3 has 15 residues. The CDR3 DNA follows: TGTGCCATCCGGACTAGCGGGGTGTTCACAGATACGCAGTATTTT. Translated, it gives CAIRTSGVFTDTQYF.

A remark on this clonotype: A junction end diverges from the germline sequence, so it may reflect a read error. The V gene is TRBV5-1, the J gene TRBJ1-2; 7 bases agree with TRBD1. CDR3 length: 15 residues. Germline-derived CDR1 and CDR2 are SGHRS and YFSETQ. The CDR3 DNA reads TGCGCCAGCAGATTGGGGGAAGACAGGGCGTATGGCTACACCTTC. Translation: CASRLGEDRAYGYTF.

This clonotype was found many times. The genes are TRBV10-3 and TRBJ2-3; 14 bases are shared with TRBD2. Trimming removed 6 bases from V and 0 bases from J; junction bases left unmatched: 8. This CDR3 is built from 18 residues. The germline V gene encodes CDR1 ENHRY and CDR2 SYGVKD. The CDR3 DNA follows: TGTGCCATCAGCCCCGGACTAGCGGGGGGATCTAGCACAGATACGCAGTATTTT. It yields the protein CAISPGLAGGSSTDTQYF.

This clonotype appeared a few times. This chain links TRBV20-1 with TRBJ1-5; weak D call: TRBD1 (6 bases). Germline CDR1 DFQATT, CDR2 SNEGSKA (reference sequence). The CDR3 extends over 19 amino acids. V lost 4 bases to trimming and J lost 3 bases, with 28 bases between them. CDR3 amino acids: CSANKSPRGGQGDNQPQHF. Here the CDR3 DNA reads TGCAGTGCTAATAAGTCCCCGAGGGGGGGTCAGGGTGACAATCAGCCCCAGCATTTT.

This clonotype occurred a few times. The V gene is TRBV12-3 or TRBV12-4, the J gene TRBJ2-5; TRBD2 might be the D (6 bases). This CDR3 contains 14 residues. Between the trimmed V and J ends, which lost 7 bases and 1 base, there was a span of 13 bases. CDR3 amino acids: CASNPRGAQETQYF. CDR3 in DNA: TGTGCCAGCAACCCTCGCGGGGCCCAAGAGACCCAGTACTTC.

This clonotype was picked up a small number of times. The V gene is TRBV12-3 or TRBV12-4, the J gene TRBJ2-1; D is ambiguous. This CDR3 spans 18 amino acids. V lost 3 bases to trimming and J lost 0 bases, with 18 bases between them. The CDR3 protein is CASSFWWAVGNSYNEQFF. The CDR3 bases are TGTGCCAGCAGTTTTTGGTGGGCAGTGGGCAACTCCTACAATGAGCAGTTCTTC.

This clonotype was picked up many times. The chain couples TRBV7-2 to TRBJ1-4, with 7 bases matching TRBD1. The CDR3 is 13 amino acids. After removal of 6 bases from V and 7 bases from J, the junction contained 5 bases not matched to a gene. Germline loops: CDR1 SGHTA, CDR2 FQGNSA. The CDR3 DNA sequence: TGTGCCAGCAGACTCAGGGGGGTTGAAAAACTGTTTTTT. Residues: CASRLRGVEKLFF.

This clonotype was detected many times. Sequence at one end of the junction differs from germline and may be a read error. The rearrangement joins TRBV12-3 or TRBV12-4 to TRBJ1-1; TRBD1 might be the D (6 bases). CDR3 length equals 14 residues. The CDR3 nucleotides are TGTGCCACCAGTGGACCCCCCAGGGGCACTGAAGCTTTCTTT. Translated, it gives CATSGPPRGTEAFF.

In its sample, this clonotype was seen a few times. The V gene is TRBV6-1, the J gene TRBJ1-1; 10 nucleotides line up with TRBD1. The ends lost 9 bases at V and 11 bases at J; junction bases unmatched: 9. The CDR3 has 12 residues. CDR1 and CDR2 (germline): MNHNS, SASEGT. In DNA, the CDR3 is TGTGCCAGTCAAAGGGACAGGGGTAGTGCTTTCTTT. This gives the protein CASQRDRGSAFF.

This clonotype has a count of ten or more. This chain uses TRBV6-2 or TRBV6-3 with TRBJ1-5; 8 bases map to TRBD1. Germline assignment: CDR1 MNHEY and CDR2 SVGEGT. V was clipped by 2 bases and J by 4 bases; unmatched bases: 13. The CDR3 extends over 18 amino acids. CDR3: CASSYNSRRTGLNQPQHF. The DNA of the CDR3 is TGTGCCAGCAGTTACAATTCCAGGAGGACAGGGCTGAATCAGCCCCAGCATTTT.

This clonotype showed up many times. V usage is TRBV5-1 and J usage is TRBJ2-5; weak D call: TRBD1 (6 bases). Germline V CDR1 and CDR2: SGHRS, YFSETQ. V gave up 4 bases and J gave up 3 bases, with 10 bases separating them. The CDR3 is made up of 13 amino acids. CDR3 loop: CASSADRKETQYF. The CDR3 coding sequence is TGCGCCAGCAGCGCGGACAGAAAAGAGACCCAGTACTTC.

The sample holds a few counts of this clonotype. The chain joins TRBV10-3 to TRBJ1-6; D ambiguous. The CDR3 is made up of 14 amino acids. Germline CDR1 and CDR2: ENHRY and SYGVKD. V shed 2 bases and J shed 7 bases, with 9 bases lying between them. The CDR3 sequence is CAISEGGGNSPLHF. The CDR3 DNA reads as TGTGCCATCAGTGAGGGTGGCGGAAATTCACCCCTCCACTTT.

This clonotype was picked up a small number of times. The chain recombines TRBV6-2 or TRBV6-3 with TRBJ1-5, with D perhaps TRBD1 (5 bases). V lost 4 bases, J lost 5 bases, and 12 bases lay in between. Per the germline V gene, CDR1 is MNHEY and CDR2 is SVGEGT. The CDR3 contains 14 residues. DNA for the CDR3: TGTGCCAGCAGTTCAAACCAGGGCGATCAGCCCCAGCATTTT. Protein: CASSSNQGDQPQHF.

The genes are TRBV6-5 and TRBJ1-6; D call uncertain. Trimming took 7 bases from V and 8 from J, leaving 15 bases between them. Germline V gene sequence: CDR1 MNHEY, CDR2 SVGAGI. The CDR3 spans 14 residues. The CDR3 sequence: CASTRHSEDSPLHF. Here the CDR3 DNA reads TGTGCCAGCACTCGACATTCAGAGGATTCACCCCTCCACTTT.

This clonotype was seen ten or more times. The V and J genes are TRBV4-3 and TRBJ2-3; D is unclear. CDR3 length equals 17 residues. With 0 bases removed from V and 1 base from J, the gap between germline ends came to 14 bases. Germline assignment: CDR1 LGHNA and CDR2 YSLEER. CDR3 nucleotides: TGCGCCAGCAGCCAAGATATCCGCCTAGAACGCACAGATACGCAGTATTTT. Protein: CASSQDIRLERTDTQYF.

In this sample, this clonotype turned up a few times. This sequence joins TRBV10-2 and TRBJ1-2, with D hard to call. The V end was cut by 1 base, the J end by 8 bases, with 11 bases between. CDR3 length: 13 amino acids. CDR1 and CDR2 from the germline V gene are WSHSY and SAAADI. The CDR3 region is CASSEWSKGGYTF. In nucleotides, the CDR3 is TGCGCCAGCAGTGAGTGGAGTAAGGGAGGCTACACCTTC.